This T cell receptor beta chain was obtained from a study of CD8 T cells in Susac syndrome. Germline loops: CDR1 KGHDR, CDR2 SFDVKD. With 3 bases removed from V and 5 bases from J, the gap between germline ends came to 13 bases. The CDR3 spans 14 residues. Random hexamers were used to reverse transcribe the RNA input (roughly 0.5 to 1 ug). Using its own MiXCR run on the immunoSEQ multiplex PCR reads, TCRdb lists one record per CDR3 protein. This sample carries 200,000 or so distinct CDR3 sequences, roughly 95% of them seen once, and the ten largest clones take 0.093%. The chain uses TRBV24-1 and TRBJ2-7, with D tentatively TRBD1 (5 bases). The sequenced sample was CD4+ T cells from PBMCs. This receptor was obtained from a human donor with multiple sclerosis. The CDR3 DNA reads TGTGCCACCAGTGATGCTCGGACACCCCACGAGCAGTACTTC. Translating it yields CATSDARTPHEQYF.